This passage covers 27 T cell receptor beta chains from one sample sequenced in a study of cytomegalovirus exposure and HLA in healthy donors. PCR amplification relied on 60 Vbeta primers (plus 13 Jbeta primers). Assay used: immunoSEQ multiplex PCR; TCRdb lists only in-frame clones, some missing. The repertoire includes approximately 100,000 clones, 85% of them detected once, and about 3.6% sits in the top ten. Material: PBMCs. Every receptor here comes from a man aged 25 to 40 in good health and CMV-seronegative.

The J gene is TRBJ2-2, the V gene TRBV29-1; D unresolved. Germline V gene lookup returns CDR1 SQVTM and CDR2 ANQGSEA. V was clipped by 2 bases and J by 3 bases, with 4 bases between them. The CDR3 is 12 amino acids. The CDR3 here is CSVESYTGELFF. The DNA of the CDR3 is TGCAGCGTTGAAAGCTACACCGGGGAGCTGTTTTTT.

J is TRBJ2-7 and V is TRBV6-1, with D perhaps TRBD1 (5 bases). Trimming cost V 0 bases and J 2 bases, with 5 bases left between them. Germline CDR1 reads MNHNS; CDR2 reads SASEGT. The CDR3 is 13 residues long. CDR3 bases: TGTGCCAGCAGTGAAGCGGGGCCCTACGAGCAGTACTTC. It specifies CASSEAGPYEQYF.

The chain is built from TRBV5-4 and TRBJ2-7; unclear D gene. Germline V gives CDR1 SGHNT, CDR2 YYREEE (reference sequence). The V gene lost 3 bases and the J gene lost 3 bases, with 13 bases spanning the gap. The CDR3 has 14 amino acids. The CDR3 loop is CASSSQARDYEQYF. CDR3 in DNA: TGTGCCAGCAGCTCCCAGGCCCGAGACTACGAGCAGTACTTC. Full variable domain (missing parts from reference TRBV5-4 and TRBJ2-7): ETGVTQSPTHLIKTRGQQVTLRCSSQSGHNTVSWYQQALGQGPQFIFQYYREEENGRGNFPPRFSGLQFPNYSSELNVNALELDDSALYLCASSSQARDYEQYFGPGTRLTVT.

The chain couples TRBV2 to TRBJ1-6, with D maybe TRBD1 (6 bases). Between the trimmed V and J ends, which lost 2 bases and 7 bases, there was a span of 12 bases. The CDR3 has 15 residues. CDR1 is SNHLY, CDR2 FYNNEI, per germline. The CDR3 nucleotides read TGTGCCAGCAGTGAATACAGGGACCTAAATTCACCCCTCCACTTT. Translation: CASSEYRDLNSPLHF.

The rearrangement uses TRBV4-2 and TRBJ2-7; 9 bases align to TRBD2. From germline, CDR1 is LGHNA and CDR2 YNFKEQ. The CDR3 has 16 residues. The V segment lost 4 bases and the J segment 6 bases; nucleotides outside the gene matches: 13. DNA for the CDR3: TGTGCCAGCAGCCTTTGGGGGGCGGGGGGGCCGGGCGAGCAGTACTTC. Translating gives CASSLWGAGGPGEQYF.

The chain recombines TRBV11-3 with TRBJ1-2; D is possibly TRBD1 (5 bases). Germline V gene data show CDR1 as SGHNT and CDR2 as YENEEA. V was clipped by 6 bases and J by 12 bases, with 11 bases between them. The CDR3 totals 10 residues. CDR3 amino acids: CASREKGDTF. CDR3 DNA: TGTGCCAGCAGGGAAAAAGGGGACACCTTC.

The V gene is TRBV7-9, the J gene TRBJ2-5; 8 nucleotides line up with TRBD2. V gave up 5 bases and J gave up 5 bases; unmatched junction bases: 10. Germline lookup yields CDR1 SEHNR and CDR2 FQNEAQ (reference sequence). This CDR3 contains 15 residues. CDR3 loop: CASSPPGLEWETQYF. For the CDR3, the DNA is TGTGCCAGCAGCCCACCGGGACTAGAATGGGAGACCCAGTACTTC.

This clone was observed a single time. The chain links TRBV19 to TRBJ1-6; D call uncertain. Looked up from germline, CDR1 is LNHDA and CDR2 is SQIVND (reference sequence). Trimming took 4 bases from V and 9 from J, leaving 19 bases between them. The CDR3 is made up of 16 amino acids. The CDR3 sequence is CASSTAHRGRVSPLHF. Written as DNA, the CDR3 is TGTGCCAGTAGTACCGCCCATCGGGGTCGAGTTTCACCCCTCCACTTT.

V gene TRBV7-2 combines with J gene TRBJ1-5, with TRBD1 identical over 7 bases. Losses at the gene ends were 1 base for V and 8 bases for J; bases not matched to a gene: 8. The CDR3 totals 15 residues. Per the germline V gene, CDR1 is SGHTA and CDR2 is FQGNSA. The CDR3 sequence is CASSLESTGWKPQHF. The DNA of the CDR3 is TGTGCCAGCAGCTTAGAATCGACAGGGTGGAAGCCCCAGCATTTT. The full variable domain, rest sourced from reference TRBV7-2 and TRBJ1-5, is GAGVSQSPSNKVTEKGKDVELRCDPISGHTALYWYRQSLGQGLEFLIYFQGNSAPDKSGLPSDRFSAERTGGSVSTLTIQRTQQEDSAVYLCASSLESTGWKPQHFGDGTRLSIL.

The J gene is TRBJ2-1, the V gene TRBV4-2; TRBD2 agrees at 13 bases. CDR3 length equals 15 residues. The germline CDR1 and CDR2 sequences are LGHNA and YNFKEQ. V lost 1 base and J lost 7; bases outside the gene matches: 1. Written as DNA, the CDR3 is TGTGCCAGCAGCCAAGTGACTAGCGGGAGGAATGAGCAGTTCTTC. Its translation: CASSQVTSGRNEQFF.

This chain connects TRBV7-2 to TRBJ2-5, with TRBD2 identical over 12 bases. This CDR3 has 15 residues. Germline V lookup: CDR1 SGHTA, CDR2 FQGNSA. J lost 0 bases, V lost 6 bases, and 2 bases had no gene match. The CDR3 sequence: CASSRTSGNQETQYF. CDR3 DNA sequence: TGTGCCAGCAGTCGGACTAGCGGGAACCAAGAGACCCAGTACTTC. Drawing the rest from reference TRBV7-2 and TRBJ2-5, the complete variable domain is GAGVSQSPSNKVTEKGKDVELRCDPISGHTALYWYRQSLGQGLEFLIYFQGNSAPDKSGLPSDRFSAERTGGSVSTLTIQRTQQEDSAVYLCASSRTSGNQETQYFGPGTRLLVL.

The CDR3 DNA reads TGTGCCAGCAGCCAACCCAGTATAACTAGCGGGAGGCGGTTCATCCATGGCACCGGGGAGCTGTTTTTT. Amino acid sequence: CASSQPSITSGRRFIHGTGELFF. The genes are TRBV12-1 and TRBJ2-2; the D call of TRBD2 is as the table states it, not checked on the DNA. TRBV12-1 is a listed pseudogene. The CDR3 covers 23 residues.

This sequence joins TRBV9 and TRBJ1-1; D is possibly TRBD1 (6 bases). V gave up 4 bases and J gave up 0 bases, with 16 bases separating them. This CDR3 comprises 16 residues. CDR1 is SGDLS and CDR2 is YYNGEE in the germline V gene. CDR3 amino acids: CASSTQPTGMNTEAFF. For the CDR3, the DNA is TGTGCCAGCAGCACTCAGCCGACAGGAATGAACACTGAAGCTTTCTTT.

This chain uses TRBV27 with TRBJ2-1; 7 nucleotides line up with TRBD1. V dropped 6 bases and J dropped 6; count of bases not matched to a gene: 14. Germline assignment: CDR1 MNHEY and CDR2 SMNVEV (reference sequence). The CDR3 spans 16 residues. Written as DNA, the CDR3 is TGTGCCAGCAGATTTGACGGGACAGCTAGCCCCAATGAGCAGTTCTTC. It codes for CASRFDGTASPNEQFF.

This clone has only a few counts. J is TRBJ1-5 and V is TRBV18; D might be TRBD1 (5 bases). The CDR3 covers 14 residues. V shed 6 bases and J shed 1 base, with 10 bases lying between them. Germline CDR1 and CDR2: KGHSH and LQKENI. The CDR3 protein is CASSRRQSNQPQHF. The DNA of the CDR3 is TGTGCCAGCTCCCGACGACAGAGCAATCAGCCCCAGCATTTT.

The gene calls are TRBV27 and TRBJ1-1; 7 bases match TRBD1. After removal of 1 base from V and 1 base from J, the junction contained 6 bases not matched to a gene. The V gene's germline CDR1 is MNHEY and CDR2 SMNVEV (reference sequence). The length of the CDR3 is 16 residues. The CDR3 here is CASSLYRDRPNTEAFF. Written as DNA, the CDR3 is TGTGCCAGCAGTTTATACCGGGACAGACCGAACACTGAAGCTTTCTTT.

CDR3 sequence (DNA): TGTGCCAGCAGCGAGGGGGTCAAGCCCCAGCATTTT. Translation: CASSEGVKPQHF. The genes are TRBV5-8 and TRBJ1-5; D perhaps matches TRBD1 (6 bases). From germline, CDR1 is SGHTS and CDR2 YDEGEE. CDR3 length: 12 amino acids. With 4 bases removed from V and 8 bases from J, the gap between germline ends came to 10 bases.

The chain carries TRBV4-2 and TRBJ2-3; D might be TRBD2 (6 bases). Trimming took off 4 bases at V and 2 bases at J, with 13 bases between the two ends. Germline V gives CDR1 LGHNA, CDR2 YNFKEQ. The CDR3 is 15 residues long. The CDR3 reads CASSPISGNTDTQYF. As DNA, the CDR3 is TGTGCCAGCAGCCCGATTAGCGGAAACACAGATACGCAGTATTTT.

This clone was observed a single time. The genes are TRBV19 and TRBJ1-5, with D hard to call. V lost 5 bases to trimming and J lost 6 bases, with 11 bases between them. In germline, CDR1 is LNHDA, CDR2 SQIVND (reference sequence). The CDR3 runs 13 residues. CDR3 amino acids: CASSVARGQPQHF. In DNA, the CDR3 is TGTGCCAGTAGTGTCGCACGGGGTCAGCCCCAGCATTTT.

The V gene is TRBV7-8, the J gene TRBJ2-3; a possible D gene is TRBD2 (5 bases). V shed 0 bases and J shed 3 bases, with 25 bases lying between them. Germline V lookup: CDR1 SGHVS, CDR2 FQNEAQ. This CDR3 contains 20 residues. The DNA of the CDR3 is TGTGCCAGCAGCTTAGCGACTACCTCCAAGGGATTCGTGAGGACAGATACGCAGTATTTT. It is translated as CASSLATTSKGFVRTDTQYF.

The chain is built from TRBV9 and TRBJ2-7; 7 nucleotides agree with TRBD2. J lost 0 bases, V lost 4 bases, and 4 bases had no gene match. Germline V gene data show CDR1 as SGDLS and CDR2 as YYNGEE. The CDR3 contains 14 residues. Here the CDR3 DNA reads TGTGCCAGCAGCACCCGGGACTACTCCTACGAGCAGTACTTC. It encodes CASSTRDYSYEQYF.

CDR3 in amino acids: CASSLVSGGSNEQFF. CDR3 nucleotide sequence: TGTGCCAGCAGCTTGGTTAGCGGGGGGAGCAATGAGCAGTTCTTC. The chain employs TRBV5-4 and TRBJ2-1, with 10 bases identical to TRBD2. The CDR3 covers 15 residues. Trimming at V came to 0 bases and at J to 6 bases, leaving 3 bases not matched to a gene. In germline, CDR1 is SGHNT, CDR2 YYREEE (reference sequence). Based on the CDR3 plus reference TRBV5-4 and TRBJ2-1, the full variable domain is ETGVTQSPTHLIKTRGQQVTLRCSSQSGHNTVSWYQQALGQGPQFIFQYYREEENGRGNFPPRFSGLQFPNYSSELNVNALELDDSALYLCASSLVSGGSNEQFFGPGTRLTVL.

The chain couples TRBV7-8 to TRBJ2-6; TRBD1 agrees at 9 bases. Germline V gene data show CDR1 as SGHVS and CDR2 as FQNEAQ. CDR3 length: 17 amino acids. V dropped 3 bases and J dropped 1; count of bases not matched to a gene: 4. CDR3 DNA: TGTGCCAGCAGCTTCGCGGACAGGGGATCTGGGGCCAACGTCCTGACTTTC. It codes for CASSFADRGSGANVLTF.

The chain uses TRBV7-2 and TRBJ2-5; the D gene is possibly TRBD2 (6 bases). Germline V lookup: CDR1 SGHTA, CDR2 FQGNSA. The V and J ends lost 5 bases and 6 bases respectively, with 16 bases between them. This CDR3 is 14 amino acids long. DNA of the CDR3: TGTGCCAGCAGCCTGACCGGGAGAAGGCAGACCCAGTACTTC. Translation gives CASSLTGRRQTQYF.

J is TRBJ2-1 and V is TRBV5-1; 8 bases match TRBD2. The CDR3 is 14 amino acids. The V gene's germline CDR1 is SGHRS and CDR2 YFSETQ. V was pared by 1 base and J by 9 bases, with 6 bases of the junction left unmatched. The CDR3 DNA is TGCGCCAGCAGCTTGTCGGGGGGGCCCAGTGAGCAGTTCTTC. It encodes CASSLSGGPSEQFF.

This chain links TRBV4-1 with TRBJ2-7; 8 nucleotides line up with TRBD2. J gave up 3 bases and V 0 bases, and 7 bases lay outside the gene matches. The CDR3 spans 16 residues. Germline assignment: CDR1 MGHRA and CDR2 YSYEKL. The CDR3 spells CASSQEGAGEGYEQYF. The CDR3 DNA reads TGCGCCAGCAGCCAAGAAGGAGCGGGAGAGGGCTACGAGCAGTACTTC.

The gene calls are TRBV9 and TRBJ2-1; possible D gene TRBD1, 6 bases. The CDR3 covers 14 residues. Germline CDR1 is SGDLS and CDR2 is YYNGEE. Trimming pared 0 bases from V and 6 bases from J, leaving 10 bases between. CDR3 loop: CASSVDRGGNEQFF. CDR3 sequence (DNA): TGTGCCAGCAGCGTAGACCGAGGGGGCAATGAGCAGTTCTTC.